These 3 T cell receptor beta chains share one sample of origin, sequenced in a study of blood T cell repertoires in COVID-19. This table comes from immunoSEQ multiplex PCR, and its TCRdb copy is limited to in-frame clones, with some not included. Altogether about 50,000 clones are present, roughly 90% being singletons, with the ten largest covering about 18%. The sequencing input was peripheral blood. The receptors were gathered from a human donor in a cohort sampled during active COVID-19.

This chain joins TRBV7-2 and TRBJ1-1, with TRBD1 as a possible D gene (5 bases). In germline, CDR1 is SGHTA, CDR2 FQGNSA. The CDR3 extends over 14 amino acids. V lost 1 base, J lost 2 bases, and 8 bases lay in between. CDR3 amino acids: CASSLGGVNTEAFF. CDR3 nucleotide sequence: TGTGCCAGCAGCTTAGGGGGGGTAAACACTGAAGCTTTCTTT. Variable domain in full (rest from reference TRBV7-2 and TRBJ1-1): GAGVSQSPSNKVTEKGKDVELRCDPISGHTALYWYRQSLGQGLEFLIYFQGNSAPDKSGLPSDRFSAERTGGSVSTLTIQRTQQEDSAVYLCASSLGGVNTEAFFGQGTRLTVV.

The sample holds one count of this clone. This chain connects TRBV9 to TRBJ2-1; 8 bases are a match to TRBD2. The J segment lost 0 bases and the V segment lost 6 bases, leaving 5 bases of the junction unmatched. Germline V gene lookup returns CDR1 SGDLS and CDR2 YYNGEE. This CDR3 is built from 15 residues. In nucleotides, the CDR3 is TGTGCCAGCACCTCGGGGGGGAGCTCCTACAATGAGCAGTTCTTC. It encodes CASTSGGSSYNEQFF. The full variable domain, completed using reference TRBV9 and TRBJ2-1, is DSGVTQTPKHLITATGQRVTLRCSPRSGDLSVYWYQQSLDQGLQFLIQYYNGEERAKGNILERFSAQQFPDLHSELNLSSLELGDSALYFCASTSGGSSYNEQFFGPGTRLTVL.

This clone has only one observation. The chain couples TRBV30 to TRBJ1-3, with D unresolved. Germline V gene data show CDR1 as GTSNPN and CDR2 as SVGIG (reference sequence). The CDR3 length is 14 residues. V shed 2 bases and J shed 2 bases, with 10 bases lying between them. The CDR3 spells CAWSPRVTGNTIYF. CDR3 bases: TGTGCCTGGAGTCCCCGGGTTACTGGAAACACCATATATTTT.